The 9 T cell receptor beta chains in this list originate from one sample, sequenced in a study of glioma-infiltrating T cells after dendritic cell vaccination. Time point in this sample: after dendritic cell vaccination, including at tumor progression/relapse. Assay: immunoSEQ multiplex PCR; the TCRdb copy retains only in-frame clones and omits some. The data show 99,000 or so clones, 85% to 90% seen once. The sample consisted of blood, taken after dendritic cell vaccination. The receptors were gathered from a human donor with glioblastoma.

The chain joins TRBV5-6 to TRBJ1-1, with D possibly being TRBD1 (6 bases). The CDR3 consists of 16 residues. The V gene's germline CDR1 is SGHDT and CDR2 YYEEEE. Between the trimmed V and J ends, which lost 0 bases and 1 base, there was a span of 13 bases. The CDR3 protein is CASSLVAGEWNTEAFF. The CDR3 coding sequence is TGTGCCAGCAGCTTGGTCGCAGGGGAGTGGAACACTGAAGCTTTCTTT. Full variable domain (rest looked up from reference TRBV5-6 and TRBJ1-1): DAGVTQSPTHLIKTRGQQVTLRCSPKSGHDTVSWYQQALGQGPQFIFQYYEEEERQRGNFPDRFSGHQFPNYSSELNVNALLLGDSALYLCASSLVAGEWNTEAFFGQGTRLTVV.

The chain uses TRBV4-1 and TRBJ2-6, with D possibly TRBD2 on 5 matching bases. The CDR3 loop spans 16 amino acids. V gave up 4 bases and J gave up 2 bases, with 12 bases separating them. CDR1 is MGHRA, CDR2 YSYEKL, per germline. In DNA, the CDR3 is TGCGCCAGCAGCCCCCGGGGTGGGCCTGGGGCCAACGTCCTGACTTTC. It yields the protein CASSPRGGPGANVLTF.

The chain recombines TRBV6-1 with TRBJ2-6, with a possible D match to TRBD2 (5 bases). Germline V gene data show CDR1 as MNHNS and CDR2 as SASEGT. This CDR3 spans 16 amino acids. Trimming removed 0 bases from V and 3 bases from J, with 9 bases in between. CDR3 region: CASSEAAGVGANVLTF. The CDR3 DNA follows: TGTGCCAGCAGTGAAGCCGCCGGGGTTGGGGCCAACGTCCTGACTTTC.

This clone occurred a few times. The rearrangement joins TRBV7-2 to TRBJ1-5, with D maybe TRBD1 (6 bases). The germline CDR1 and CDR2 sequences are SGHTA and FQGNSA. V lost 5 bases, J lost 3 bases, and 20 bases lay in between. The CDR3 is 17 amino acids. The DNA of the CDR3 is TGTGCCAGCAGCCGTCTCGGGACAAGGGAATACAATCAGCCCCAGCATTTT. It translates to CASSRLGTREYNQPQHF.

The CDR3 loop reads CASSDTSGADGQYF. In nucleotides, the CDR3 is TGTGCCAGCAGTGATACTAGCGGAGCTGACGGGCAGTACTTC. The chain uses TRBV6-1 and TRBJ2-7; 8 bases align to TRBD2. In germline, CDR1 is MNHNS, CDR2 SASEGT. The junction had 10 bases not matched to a gene; V was cut back by 3 bases and J by 9 bases. The CDR3 runs 14 residues.

The rearrangement links TRBV10-1 to TRBJ2-7; D is unclear. Germline V gives CDR1 WNHNN, CDR2 SYGVQD (reference sequence). Trimming pared 10 bases from V and 0 bases from J, leaving 22 bases between. CDR3 length equals 16 residues. CDR3 sequence reads: CATITNSRPNSYEQYF. CDR3 nucleotide sequence: TGCGCCACCATTACAAACAGTCGTCCGAACTCCTACGAGCAGTACTTC.

V gene TRBV30 combines with J gene TRBJ2-7; D is ambiguous. Germline V gene lookup returns CDR1 GTSNPN and CDR2 SVGIG (reference sequence). The length of the CDR3 is 12 residues. Trimming took off 2 bases at V and 3 bases at J, with 8 bases between the two ends. The CDR3 DNA reads TGTGCCTGGAGTCCCCGGTTCTACGAGCAGTACTTC. It yields the protein CAWSPRFYEQYF.

The chain joins TRBV4-2 to TRBJ1-3; no clear D gene. V was pared by 2 bases and J by 3 bases, with 14 bases between. CDR1 and CDR2 from the germline V gene are LGHNA and YNFKEQ. The length of the CDR3 is 16 residues. CDR3 loop: CASSQPGPTGGNTIYF. The DNA for the CDR3 is TGTGCCAGCAGCCAACCGGGTCCAACGGGTGGAAACACCATATATTTT.

This chain joins TRBV7-9 and TRBJ1-3; the D gene is possibly TRBD1 (6 bases). The germline V gene has CDR1 SEHNR and CDR2 FQNEAQ (reference sequence). This CDR3 spans 15 amino acids. The germline V and J ends were trimmed by 7 bases and 4 bases, with 17 bases remaining between them. CDR3 in amino acids: CASTITGMAGNTIYF. CDR3 bases: TGTGCCAGCACTATCACAGGGATGGCAGGAAACACCATATATTTT.